The 7 T cell receptor beta chains below were found in one sample sequenced in a study of cytomegalovirus exposure and HLA in healthy donors. Primers: 60 Vbeta forward and 13 Jbeta reverse. Data came from immunoSEQ multiplex PCR; TCRdb stores just in-frame clones and leaves some out. The sample lists over 150,000 clones; roughly 74% were seen once. Sequenced sample: PBMCs. These receptors all stem from a man aged 18 to 35 in good health and CMV-seronegative.

This clone appeared a few times. The V gene is TRBV7-9, the J gene TRBJ1-2; 7 bases agree with TRBD1. The CDR3 totals 14 residues. The trim removed 5 bases at V and 6 bases at J, leaving 9 bases unmatched. From germline, CDR1 is SEHNR and CDR2 FQNEAQ (reference sequence). CDR3: CASSNDRDADGYTF. Written as DNA, the CDR3 is TGTGCCAGCAGCAATGACAGGGACGCCGATGGCTACACCTTC.

The V and J genes are TRBV7-9 and TRBJ1-6; D might be TRBD1 (6 bases). Trimming stripped 5 bases from V and 6 bases from J, with 17 bases between. Germline V lookup: CDR1 SEHNR, CDR2 FQNEAQ (reference sequence). CDR3 size: 16 residues. The CDR3 DNA reads as TGTGCCAGCAGCCCACGGGGAGGGGGGTCTAATTCACCCCTCCACTTT. It codes for CASSPRGGGSNSPLHF.

In the case of this clone: This CDR3 is also generated by other DNA sequences in the sample. The rearrangement links TRBV5-4 to TRBJ1-5, with 8 bases lining up with TRBD1. CDR1 and CDR2 from the germline V gene are SGHNT and YYREEE (reference sequence). The CDR3 covers 13 residues. V shed 4 bases, J shed 6 bases, and the junction held 3 bases outside the gene matches. Here the CDR3 DNA reads TGTGCCAGCAGCGTCGACAGGGGTCAGCCCCAGCATTTT. Translation: CASSVDRGQPQHF.

CDR3 residues: CASRSGTADYEQYV. CDR3 DNA sequence: TGTGCCAGCAGATCCGGGACTGCAGACTACGAGCAGTACGTC. The J gene is TRBJ2-7, the V gene TRBV28, with D perhaps TRBD2 (6 bases). V lost 6 bases and J lost 3, with 15 bases in between. Per germline, CDR1 MDHEN and CDR2 SYDVKM. The CDR3 has 14 residues.

This clone came up a few times. This chain joins TRBV7-9 and TRBJ2-5; D is unresolved. The J call could be wrong; TRBJ2-7 is a better fit for the DNA end. From germline, CDR1 is SEHNR and CDR2 FQNEAQ (reference sequence). The CDR3 consists of 12 residues. CDR3 in DNA: TGTGCCAGCAGCTTAAGCTCCTACGAGCAGTACTTC. Translation: CASSLSSYEQYF.

The chain employs TRBV6-6 and TRBJ2-5, with TRBD1 identical over 8 bases. Per the germline V gene, CDR1 is MNHNY and CDR2 is SVGAGI (reference sequence). This CDR3 is built from 15 residues. Trimming cost V 4 bases and J 1 base; bases outside gene matches: 5. CDR3 DNA sequence: TGTGCCAGCAGTTTCCCGGGGACAGGCCAAGAGACCCAGTACTTC. The encoded protein is CASSFPGTGQETQYF.

The chain combines TRBV6-5 with TRBJ1-4, with D perhaps TRBD1 (5 bases). V was shortened by 5 bases and J by 8 bases, with 12 bases between the two germline ends. Germline V gene lookup returns CDR1 MNHEY and CDR2 SVGAGI. There are 13 residues in the CDR3. CDR3 in amino acids: CASSKGRVEKLFF. CDR3 DNA sequence: TGTGCCAGCAGTAAGGGGAGGGTGGAAAAACTGTTTTTT.